In this sample, the clone carrying this T cell receptor (beta chain) turned up once. Antigen unknown. Germline CDR1 reads GTSNPN; CDR2 reads SVGIG (reference sequence). The CDR3 is made up of 16 amino acids. V shed 2 bases, J shed 2 bases, and the junction held 8 bases outside the gene matches. Data came from immunoSEQ multiplex PCR; TCRdb stores just in-frame clones and leaves some out. Counted here are some 1,600,000 clones, roughly 98% occurring once; the ten biggest clones make up roughly 0.45%. This specimen comes from a study of shared clonotypes between healthy human individuals. About the research overall: Per donor, three plates held CD4 naive cells, three held CD4 memory, two held CD8 naive and one held CD8 memory.

General study results and limits: Specimens sampled were limited to blood, with tissue repertoires likely differing.

The TCR was taken from a man aged 25 to 45 in good health. The V gene is TRBV30, the J gene TRBJ1-3; 8 positions match TRBD1. Material for sequencing was naive CD4+ T cells sorted from blood. Subset reported: CD45RA+ positively selected. The CDR3 DNA follows: TGTGCCTGGAGTAACCGGGACAGGACACCTGGAAACACCATATATTTT. It encodes CAWSNRDRTPGNTIYF.